This T cell receptor (beta chain) came from a study of glioma-infiltrating T cells. Germline V gene sequence: CDR1 MDHEN, CDR2 SYDVKM. CDR3 length: 15 amino acids. With 0 bases removed from V and 6 bases from J, the gap between germline ends came to 15 bases. This clonotype came up many times. Using RNA template, CDR3s of TCR alpha and beta were amplified with iRepertoire arm-PCR. TCRdb recomputed calls from the multiplex PCR reads with MiXCR, one row per CDR3 protein. Here the sample spans around 190,000 distinct CDR3 sequences, roughly 45% being singletons. Sequencing input: glioma tissue, nonneoplastic brain tissue, or PBMCs (not recorded which). The chain carries TRBV28 and TRBJ2-7, with D perhaps TRBD2 (5 bases). The TCR comes from a human donor with low-grade glioma or glioblastoma, undergoing nonglioma brain surgery, or in good health (not recorded which). The DNA for the CDR3 is TGTGCCAGCAGTTTATGGGGAGCGACCCGTCTCGAGCAGTACTTC. It translates to CASSLWGATRLEQYF.